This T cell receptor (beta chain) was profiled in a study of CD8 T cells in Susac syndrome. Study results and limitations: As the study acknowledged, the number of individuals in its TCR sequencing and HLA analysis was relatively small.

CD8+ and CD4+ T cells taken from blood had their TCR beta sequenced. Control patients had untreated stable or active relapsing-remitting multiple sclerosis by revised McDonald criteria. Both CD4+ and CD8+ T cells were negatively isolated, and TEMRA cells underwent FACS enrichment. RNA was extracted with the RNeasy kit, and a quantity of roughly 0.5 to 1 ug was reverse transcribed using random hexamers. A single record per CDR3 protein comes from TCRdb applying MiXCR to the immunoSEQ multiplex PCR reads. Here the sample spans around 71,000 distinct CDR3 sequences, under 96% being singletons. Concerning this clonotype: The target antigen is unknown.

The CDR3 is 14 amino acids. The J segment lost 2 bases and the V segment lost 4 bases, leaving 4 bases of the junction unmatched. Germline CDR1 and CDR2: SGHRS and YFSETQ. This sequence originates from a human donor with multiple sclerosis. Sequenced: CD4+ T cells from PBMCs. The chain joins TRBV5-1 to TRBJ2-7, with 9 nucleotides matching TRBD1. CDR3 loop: CASSGGQGTYEQYF. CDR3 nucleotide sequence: TGCGCCAGCAGCGGCGGACAGGGGACCTACGAGCAGTACTTC.